This T cell receptor beta chain was profiled in a study of tumor and adjacent non-tumor tissue in lung cancer. About this clonotype: This may come from a read error, since a much larger clone is one base off.

A modified ARM-PCR protocol with three rounds of nested PCR amplified TCRbeta. TCRdb re-derived calls from the multiplex PCR reads in MiXCR, one entry per CDR3 protein. The sample lists approximately 77,000 distinct CDR3 sequences; 65% to 85% were seen once. RNA was extracted from bulk tissue without any cell sorting. Distant lung tissue was collected more than 3 cm away from the tumor edge. This CDR3 contains 12 residues. Germline V CDR1 and CDR2: SGHDT, YYEEEE. V lost 4 bases and J lost 11, with 13 bases in between. The specimen sequenced was distant non-tumor lung tissue. The clonotype originates from a man between 60 and 75 years old with non-small cell lung cancer. This chain connects TRBV5-6 to TRBJ2-4, with unresolved D. CDR3 in amino acids: CASSPLHGVQYF. CDR3 nucleotide sequence: TGTGCCAGCAGCCCACTACATGGTGTTCAGTACTTC.